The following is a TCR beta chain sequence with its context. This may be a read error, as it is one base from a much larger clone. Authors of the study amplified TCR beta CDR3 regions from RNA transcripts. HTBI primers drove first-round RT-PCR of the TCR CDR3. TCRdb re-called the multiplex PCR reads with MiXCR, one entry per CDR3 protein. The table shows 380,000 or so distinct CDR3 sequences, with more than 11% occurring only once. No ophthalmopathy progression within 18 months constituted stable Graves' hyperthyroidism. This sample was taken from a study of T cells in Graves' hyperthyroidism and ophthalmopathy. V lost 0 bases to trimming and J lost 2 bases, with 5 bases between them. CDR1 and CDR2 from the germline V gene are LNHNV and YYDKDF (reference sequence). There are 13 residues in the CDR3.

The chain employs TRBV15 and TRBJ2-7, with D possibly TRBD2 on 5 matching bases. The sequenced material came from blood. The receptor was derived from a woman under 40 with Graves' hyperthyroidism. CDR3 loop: CATSRDSAYEQYF. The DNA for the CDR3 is TGTGCCACCAGCAGAGATAGCGCCTACGAGCAGTACTTC.